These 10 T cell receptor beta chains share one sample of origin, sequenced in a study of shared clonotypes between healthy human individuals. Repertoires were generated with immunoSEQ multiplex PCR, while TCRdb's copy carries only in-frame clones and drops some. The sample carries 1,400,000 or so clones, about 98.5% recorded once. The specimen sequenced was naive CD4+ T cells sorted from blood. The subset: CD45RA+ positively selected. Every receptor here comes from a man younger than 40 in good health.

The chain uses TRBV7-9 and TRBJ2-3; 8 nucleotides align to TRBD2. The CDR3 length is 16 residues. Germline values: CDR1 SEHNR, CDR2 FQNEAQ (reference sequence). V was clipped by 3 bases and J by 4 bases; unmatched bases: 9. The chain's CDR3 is CASSFTTSGGADTQYF. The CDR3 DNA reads TGTGCCAGCAGCTTCACTACTAGCGGAGGGGCAGATACGCAGTATTTT.

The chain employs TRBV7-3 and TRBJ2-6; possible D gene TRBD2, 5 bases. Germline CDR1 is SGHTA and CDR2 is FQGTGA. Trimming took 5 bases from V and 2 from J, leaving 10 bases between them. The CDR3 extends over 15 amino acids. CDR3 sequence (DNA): TGTGCCAGCAGCCTGCGGGTTACTGGGGCCAACGTCCTGACTTTC. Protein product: CASSLRVTGANVLTF.

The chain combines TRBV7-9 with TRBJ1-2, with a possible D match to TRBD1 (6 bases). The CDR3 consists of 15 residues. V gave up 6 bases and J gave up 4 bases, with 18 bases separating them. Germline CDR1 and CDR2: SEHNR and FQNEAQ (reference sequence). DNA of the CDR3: TGTGCCAGCAGTTACAACCCCGACAGGTTCTATGGCTACACCTTC. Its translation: CASSYNPDRFYGYTF.

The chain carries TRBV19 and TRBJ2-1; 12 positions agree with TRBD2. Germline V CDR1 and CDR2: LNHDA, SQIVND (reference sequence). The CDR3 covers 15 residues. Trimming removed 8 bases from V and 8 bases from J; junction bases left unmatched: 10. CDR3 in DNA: TGTGCCAGTGGACCCCGGCTAGCGGGAGGGGATGAGCAGTTCTTC. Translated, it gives CASGPRLAGGDEQFF.

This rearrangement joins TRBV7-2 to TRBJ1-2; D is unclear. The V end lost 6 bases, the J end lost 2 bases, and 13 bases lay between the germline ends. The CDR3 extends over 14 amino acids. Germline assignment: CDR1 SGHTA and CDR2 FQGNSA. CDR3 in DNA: TGTGCCAGCAGGCTCGGGATGGGGAACTATGGCTACACCTTC. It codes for CASRLGMGNYGYTF.

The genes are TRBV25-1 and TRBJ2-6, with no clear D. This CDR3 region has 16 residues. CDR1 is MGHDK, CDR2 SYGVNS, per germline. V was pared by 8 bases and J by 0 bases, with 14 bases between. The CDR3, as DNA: TGTGCCAGCCGGAGCCCTTCTAGCTCTGGGGCCAACGTCCTGACTTTC. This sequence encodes CASRSPSSSGANVLTF.

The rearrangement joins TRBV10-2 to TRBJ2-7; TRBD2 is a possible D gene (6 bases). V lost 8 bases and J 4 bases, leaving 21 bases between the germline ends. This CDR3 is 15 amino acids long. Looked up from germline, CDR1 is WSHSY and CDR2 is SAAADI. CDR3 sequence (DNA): TGCGCCAGCTCTCTAGCGCCCCACGGTAGTTACGAGCAGTACTTC. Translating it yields CASSLAPHGSYEQYF.

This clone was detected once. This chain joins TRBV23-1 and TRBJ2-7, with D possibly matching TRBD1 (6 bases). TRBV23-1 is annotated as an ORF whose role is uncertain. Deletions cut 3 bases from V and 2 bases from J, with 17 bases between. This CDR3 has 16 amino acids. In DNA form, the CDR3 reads TGCGCCAGCAGTCATATATGTCGGGACACAGCCTACGAGCAGTACTTC. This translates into CASSHICRDTAYEQYF.

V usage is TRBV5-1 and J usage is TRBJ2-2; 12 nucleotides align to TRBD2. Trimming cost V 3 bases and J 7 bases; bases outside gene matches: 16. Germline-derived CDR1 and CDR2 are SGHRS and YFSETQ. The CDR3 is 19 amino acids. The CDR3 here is CASSSLGKASGRAFGELFF. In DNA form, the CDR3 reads TGCGCCAGCAGCTCGCTAGGAAAGGCTAGCGGGAGGGCCTTCGGGGAGCTGTTTTTT. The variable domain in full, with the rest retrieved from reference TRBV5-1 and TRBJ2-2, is KAGVTQTPRYLIKTRGQQVTLSCSPISGHRSVSWYQQTPGQGLQFLFEYFSETQRNKGNFPGRFSGRQFSNSRSEMNVSTLELGDSALYLCASSSLGKASGRAFGELFFGEGSRLTVL.

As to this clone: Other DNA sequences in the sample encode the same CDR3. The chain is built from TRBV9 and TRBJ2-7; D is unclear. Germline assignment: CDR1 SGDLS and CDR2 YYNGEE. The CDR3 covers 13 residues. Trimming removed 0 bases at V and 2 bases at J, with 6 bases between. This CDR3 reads CASSVGVTYEQYF. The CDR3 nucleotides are TGTGCCAGCAGCGTAGGGGTGACCTACGAGCAGTACTTC.